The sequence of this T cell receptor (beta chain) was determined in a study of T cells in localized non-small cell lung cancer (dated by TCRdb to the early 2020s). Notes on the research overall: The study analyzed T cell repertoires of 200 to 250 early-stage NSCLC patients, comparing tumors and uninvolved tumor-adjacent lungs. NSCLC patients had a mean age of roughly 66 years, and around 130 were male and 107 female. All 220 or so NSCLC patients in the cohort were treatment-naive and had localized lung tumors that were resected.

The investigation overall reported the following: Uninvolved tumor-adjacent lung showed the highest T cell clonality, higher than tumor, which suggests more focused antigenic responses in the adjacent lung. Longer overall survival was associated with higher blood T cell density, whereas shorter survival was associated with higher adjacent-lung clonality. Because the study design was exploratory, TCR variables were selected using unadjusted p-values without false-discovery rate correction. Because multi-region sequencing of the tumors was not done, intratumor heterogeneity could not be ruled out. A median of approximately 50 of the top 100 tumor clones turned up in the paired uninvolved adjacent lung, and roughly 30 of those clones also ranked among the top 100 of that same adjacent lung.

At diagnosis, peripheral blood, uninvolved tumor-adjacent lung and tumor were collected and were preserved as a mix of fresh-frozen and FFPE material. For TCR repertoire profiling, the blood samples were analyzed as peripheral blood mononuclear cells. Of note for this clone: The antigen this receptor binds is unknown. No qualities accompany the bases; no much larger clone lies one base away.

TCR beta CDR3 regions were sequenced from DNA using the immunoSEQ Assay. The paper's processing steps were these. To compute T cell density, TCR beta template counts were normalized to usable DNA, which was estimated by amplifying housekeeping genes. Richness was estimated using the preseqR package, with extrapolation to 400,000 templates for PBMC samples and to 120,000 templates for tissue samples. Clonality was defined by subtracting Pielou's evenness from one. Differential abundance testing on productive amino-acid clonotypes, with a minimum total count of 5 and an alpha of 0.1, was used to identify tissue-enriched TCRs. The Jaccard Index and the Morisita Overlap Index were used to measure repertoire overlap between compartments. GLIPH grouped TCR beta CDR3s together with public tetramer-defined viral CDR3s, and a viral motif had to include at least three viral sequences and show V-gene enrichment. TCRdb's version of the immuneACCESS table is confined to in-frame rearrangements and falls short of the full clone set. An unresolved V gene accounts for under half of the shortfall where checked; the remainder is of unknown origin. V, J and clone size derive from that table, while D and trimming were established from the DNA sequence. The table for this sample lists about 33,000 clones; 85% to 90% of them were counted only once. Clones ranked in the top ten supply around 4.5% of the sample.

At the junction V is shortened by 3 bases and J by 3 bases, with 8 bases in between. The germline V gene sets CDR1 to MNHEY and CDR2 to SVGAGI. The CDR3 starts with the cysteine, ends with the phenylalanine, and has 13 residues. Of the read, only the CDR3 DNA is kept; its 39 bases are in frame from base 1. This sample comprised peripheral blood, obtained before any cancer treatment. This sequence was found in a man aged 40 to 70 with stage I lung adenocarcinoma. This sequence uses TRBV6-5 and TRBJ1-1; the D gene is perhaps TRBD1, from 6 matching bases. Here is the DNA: TGTGCCAGCAGTTATCAGGGGTACACTGAAGCTTTCTTT. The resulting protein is CASSYQGYTEAFF.